This T cell receptor (beta chain) was sequenced for a study of patients and donors after allogeneic stem cell transplantation. V lost 2 bases, J lost 0 bases, and 8 bases lay in between. CDR1 and CDR2 from the germline V gene are SEHNR and FQNEAQ (reference sequence). The CDR3 covers 15 residues. Using its own MiXCR run on the RT-PCR reads, TCRdb lists one record per CDR3 protein. The sample yields over 25,000 distinct CDR3 sequences, 37% seen once. The TCR was taken from a human donor who was either an allogeneic HSCT recipient or a stem cell or donor lymphocyte infusion donor (not recorded which). It is not recorded whose cells these are; they may come from a transplant donor. The V gene is TRBV7-9, the J gene TRBJ1-3; unclear D gene. Sequenced input: blood, either unsorted or a sorted T cell fraction (not recorded which). CDR3 DNA: TGTGCCAGCAGCTTAACGGCGCTCTCTGGAAACACCATATATTTT. Translated: CASSLTALSGNTIYF.